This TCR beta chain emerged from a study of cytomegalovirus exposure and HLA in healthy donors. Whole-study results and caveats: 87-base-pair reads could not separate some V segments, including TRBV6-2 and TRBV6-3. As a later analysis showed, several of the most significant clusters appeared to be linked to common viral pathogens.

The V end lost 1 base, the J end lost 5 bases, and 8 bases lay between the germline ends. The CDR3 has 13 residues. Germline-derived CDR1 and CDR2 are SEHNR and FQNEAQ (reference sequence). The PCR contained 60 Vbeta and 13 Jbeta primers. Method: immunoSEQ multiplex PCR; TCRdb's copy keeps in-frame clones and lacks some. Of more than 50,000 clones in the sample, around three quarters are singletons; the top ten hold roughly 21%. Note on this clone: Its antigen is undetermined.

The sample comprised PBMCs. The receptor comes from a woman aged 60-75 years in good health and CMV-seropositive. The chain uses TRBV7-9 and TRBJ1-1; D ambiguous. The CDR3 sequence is CASSLVQDTEAFF. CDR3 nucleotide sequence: TGTGCCAGCAGCTTAGTTCAGGATACTGAAGCTTTCTTT. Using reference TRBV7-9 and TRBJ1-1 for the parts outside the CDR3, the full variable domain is DTGVSQNPRHKITKRGQNVTFRCDPISEHNRLYWYRQTLGQGPEFLTYFQNEAQLEKSRLLSDRFSAERPKGSFSTLEIQRTEQGDSAMYLCASSLVQDTEAFFGQGTRLTVV.